The 19 T cell receptor beta chains reported below all come from one sample, sequenced in a study of T cell repertoires in cytomegalovirus infection. These receptors are not linked to any known antigen. TCRdb recomputed calls from the reads with MiXCR, one row per CDR3 protein. The data hold about 110,000 distinct CDR3 sequences, with 30% observed a single time. The source material was CD8+ T cells from cultured PBMCs, sampled from culture after CMV antigen stimulation. These receptors all stem from a human donor in good health (CMV status not recorded). Some clones in this sample may be carry-over from other donors' samples.

In its sample, this clonotype was seen a few times. The chain uses TRBV7-9 and TRBJ2-1, with 7 nucleotides matching TRBD1. Germline loops: CDR1 SEHNR, CDR2 FQNEAQ (reference sequence). The CDR3 totals 14 residues. V shed 4 bases, J shed 6 bases, and the junction held 6 bases outside the gene matches. CDR3 region: CASSSTRGPNEQFF. The CDR3 DNA reads as TGTGCCAGCAGCTCGACGAGGGGGCCCAATGAGCAGTTCTTC. The variable domain in full, with the rest retrieved from reference TRBV7-9 and TRBJ2-1, is DTGVSQNPRHKITKRGQNVTFRCDPISEHNRLYWYRQTLGQGPEFLTYFQNEAQLEKSRLLSDRFSAERPKGSFSTLEIQRTEQGDSAMYLCASSSTRGPNEQFFGPGTRLTVL.

The CDR3 nucleotides are TGTGCCAGCAGCCAAGATTGGGGGCCCGGGGGCTATGGCTACACCTTC. This encodes CASSQDWGPGGYGYTF. The chain combines TRBV14 with TRBJ1-2, with D possibly TRBD1 on 6 matching bases. In germline, CDR1 is SGHDN, CDR2 FVKESK. The CDR3 has 16 residues. V was trimmed by 0 bases and J by 4 bases, leaving 15 bases between them.

This clonotype was counted only a few times. The chain combines TRBV5-1 with TRBJ2-7, with D tentatively TRBD1 or TRBD2 (5 bases each). CDR3 size: 15 residues. The V end was cut by 6 bases, the J end by 5 bases, with 21 bases between. Germline V gives CDR1 SGHRS, CDR2 YFSETQ. The CDR3 DNA reads TGCGCCAGCACCCCATTGGCAGGGACGGTCAACGAGCAGTACTTC. It specifies CASTPLAGTVNEQYF.

This clonotype was found a few times. The rearrangement links TRBV6-1 to TRBJ1-1; a possible D gene is TRBD1 (5 bases). This CDR3 has 18 residues. The germline gives CDR1 MNHNS, CDR2 SASEGT. Deletions cut 5 bases from V and 2 bases from J, with 24 bases between. The CDR3 region is CASSPGTLTLKLNTEAFF. For the CDR3, the DNA is TGTGCCAGCAGTCCGGGGACTTTAACACTGAAGCTTAACACTGAAGCTTTCTTT.

This clonotype showed up just a few times. The chain links TRBV7-6 to TRBJ1-2; 8 bases line up with TRBD1. Per germline, CDR1 SGHVS and CDR2 FNYEAQ. This CDR3 is built from 16 residues. V dropped 5 bases and J dropped 4; count of bases not matched to a gene: 12. CDR3 coding DNA: TGTGCCAGCAGCCGGAACCCGACAGGGGCCGGCTATGGCTACACCTTC. It translates to CASSRNPTGAGYGYTF.

This chain links TRBV7-9 with TRBJ2-5; 11 positions match TRBD1. Losses at the gene ends were 5 bases for V and 0 bases for J; bases not matched to a gene: 8. The CDR3 is 17 residues long. In germline, CDR1 is SEHNR, CDR2 FQNEAQ (reference sequence). The CDR3 reads CASSLPPGQGDQETQYF. Here the CDR3 DNA reads TGTGCCAGCAGCCTTCCCCCGGGACAGGGGGACCAAGAGACCCAGTACTTC.

This clonotype was seen many times. This chain uses TRBV5-1 with TRBJ2-3; 9 nucleotides match TRBD2. With V trimmed by 3 bases and J by 0 bases, 11 bases remained unmatched. The CDR3 extends over 18 amino acids. CDR1 and CDR2 (germline): SGHRS, YFSETQ. CDR3 sequence: CASSSTTGLATSTDTQYF. DNA for the CDR3: TGCGCCAGCAGCTCCACAACAGGACTAGCGACTAGCACAGATACGCAGTATTTT.

The chain couples TRBV9 to TRBJ1-2; tentative D call: TRBD1 (6 bases). CDR1 SGDLS and CDR2 YYNGEE come from the germline V gene. With 4 bases removed from V and 2 bases from J, the gap between germline ends came to 12 bases. The CDR3 totals 14 residues. In DNA form, the CDR3 reads TGTGCCAGCAGCACCGGACAGCAAAACTATGGCTACACCTTC. It specifies CASSTGQQNYGYTF.

This clonotype is termed medium-sized. V usage is TRBV7-6 and J usage is TRBJ1-2, with 9 bases that match TRBD1. The germline V gene has CDR1 SGHVS and CDR2 FNYEAQ. This CDR3 is 16 amino acids long. V lost 5 bases and J lost 4; bases outside the gene matches: 11. The CDR3 DNA is TGTGCCAGCAGCCCGGAAACAGGGGGCTTTAGCTATGGCTACACCTTC. Encoded protein: CASSPETGGFSYGYTF. The full variable domain, completed using reference TRBV7-6 and TRBJ1-2, is GAGVSQSPRYKVTKRGQDVALRCDPISGHVSLYWYRQALGQGPEFLTYFNYEAQQDKSGLPNDRFSAERPEGSISTLTIQRTEQRDSAMYRCASSPETGGFSYGYTFGSGTRLTVV.

This clonotype was detected only a few times. V gene TRBV27 combines with J gene TRBJ1-1; D ambiguous. The ends were cut back, 3 bases at V and 1 base at J, with 12 bases in the middle. Germline V gives CDR1 MNHEY, CDR2 SMNVEV (reference sequence). CDR3 length: 15 residues. The CDR3 reads CASSFTRAQNTEAFF. CDR3 nucleotide sequence: TGTGCCAGCAGTTTTACTAGGGCCCAGAACACTGAAGCTTTCTTT.

The chain recombines TRBV23-1 with TRBJ2-1, with D possibly matching TRBD1 (6 bases). TRBV23-1 counts as an open reading frame of uncertain function. Trimming removed 1 base from V and 8 bases from J, with 9 bases in between. The CDR3 runs to 13 residues. The CDR3 region has the DNA TGCGCCAGCAGTCAATTACAGGGCGATGAGCAGTTCTTC. This sequence encodes CASSQLQGDEQFF.

The chain couples TRBV20-1 to TRBJ2-3; 8 bases line up with TRBD2. The length of the CDR3 is 16 residues. CDR1 and CDR2 from the germline V gene are DFQATT and SNEGSKA (reference sequence). The J segment lost 2 bases and the V segment lost 2 bases, leaving 9 bases of the junction unmatched. The chain's CDR3 is CSARNLRGGDTDTQYF. In DNA, the CDR3 is TGCAGTGCTAGAAACCTTCGGGGGGGCGACACAGATACGCAGTATTTT.

This rearrangement joins TRBV6-1 to TRBJ2-2; the D gene is possibly TRBD2 (5 bases). The CDR3 covers 17 residues. The germline V gene encodes CDR1 MNHNS and CDR2 SASEGT. With 6 bases removed from V and 1 base from J, the gap between germline ends came to 18 bases. The CDR3 nucleotides read TGTGCCAGCAGCCCGAACCCAAGCGGAGGGAACACCGGGGAGCTGTTTTTT. Protein sequence: CASSPNPSGGNTGELFF.

The chain recombines TRBV6-1 with TRBJ1-6; tentatively, D is TRBD1 (6 bases). The germline V and J ends were trimmed by 1 base and 1 base, with 14 bases remaining between them. Germline loops: CDR1 MNHNS, CDR2 SASEGT. The CDR3 covers 18 residues. This CDR3 reads CASSEVRGVRSYNSPLHF. The CDR3, as DNA: TGTGCCAGCAGTGAAGTAAGGGGGGTTCGATCCTATAATTCACCCCTCCACTTT.

The chain has TRBV7-6 and TRBJ2-1; 8 bases agree with TRBD2. The CDR3 contains 16 residues. Trimming removed 1 base from V and 2 bases from J; junction bases left unmatched: 4. Looked up from germline, CDR1 is SGHVS and CDR2 is FNYEAQ. In nucleotides, the CDR3 is TGTGCCAGCAGCTTAGACACTAGCGGAACCTACAATGAGCAGTTCTTC. Protein product: CASSLDTSGTYNEQFF.

This clonotype was seen ten or more times. V is TRBV7-8 and J is TRBJ1-5, with D maybe TRBD1 (6 bases). Germline CDR1 SGHVS, CDR2 FQNEAQ. Trimming pared 4 bases from V and 3 bases from J, leaving 13 bases between. The CDR3 has 15 residues. In DNA, the CDR3 is TGTGCCAGCAGCTACCTCACAGGGTACAATCAGCCCCAGCATTTT. This encodes CASSYLTGYNQPQHF.

CDR3 nucleotides: TGTGCCAGCAAGCTTGGGGGTTTTGATACGCAGTATTTT. This codes for CASKLGGFDTQYF. This chain joins TRBV5-4 and TRBJ2-3, with D tentatively TRBD1 or TRBD2 (5 bases each). Per germline, CDR1 SGHNT and CDR2 YYREEE (reference sequence). The V end was cut by 6 bases, the J end by 6 bases, with 14 bases between. CDR3 length: 13 amino acids.

CDR3: CASSLSDRAYGYTF. DNA for the CDR3: TGTGCCAGCAGTTTATCGGACCGGGCTTATGGCTACACCTTC. The V and J genes are TRBV12-3 or TRBV12-4 and TRBJ1-2; D gene uncertain. The CDR3 consists of 14 residues. Trimming stripped 2 bases from V and 5 bases from J, with 12 bases between.

This clonotype was recorded many times. The V and J genes are TRBV7-9 and TRBJ2-1, with D possibly TRBD1 on 6 matching bases. This CDR3 has 15 residues. The germline V gene has CDR1 SEHNR and CDR2 FQNEAQ (reference sequence). With 5 bases removed from V and 7 bases from J, the gap between germline ends came to 18 bases. CDR3 sequence (DNA): TGTGCCAGCAGCGGGGTGGGGGCCCAAAATAATGAGCAGTTCTTC. As protein: CASSGVGAQNNEQFF.